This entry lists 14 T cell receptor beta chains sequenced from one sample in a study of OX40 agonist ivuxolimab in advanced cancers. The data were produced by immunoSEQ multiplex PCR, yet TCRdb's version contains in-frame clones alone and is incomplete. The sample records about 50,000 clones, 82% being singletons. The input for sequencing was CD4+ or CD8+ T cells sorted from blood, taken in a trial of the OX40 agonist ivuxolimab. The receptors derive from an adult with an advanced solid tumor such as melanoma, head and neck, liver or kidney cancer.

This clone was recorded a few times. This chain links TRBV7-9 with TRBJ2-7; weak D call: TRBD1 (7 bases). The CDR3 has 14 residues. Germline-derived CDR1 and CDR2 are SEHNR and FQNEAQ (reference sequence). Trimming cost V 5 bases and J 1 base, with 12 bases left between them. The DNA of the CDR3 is TGTGCCAGCAGCCGCGGGACAGCTTCCTACGAGCAGTACTTC. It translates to CASSRGTASYEQYF.

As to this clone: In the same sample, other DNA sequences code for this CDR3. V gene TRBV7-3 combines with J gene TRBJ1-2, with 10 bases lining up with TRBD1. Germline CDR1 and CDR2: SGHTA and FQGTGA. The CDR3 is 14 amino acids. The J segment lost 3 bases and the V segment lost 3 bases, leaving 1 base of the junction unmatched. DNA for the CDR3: TGTGCCAGCAGCTTGACAGGGGGCGACTATGGCTACACCTTC. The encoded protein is CASSLTGGDYGYTF.

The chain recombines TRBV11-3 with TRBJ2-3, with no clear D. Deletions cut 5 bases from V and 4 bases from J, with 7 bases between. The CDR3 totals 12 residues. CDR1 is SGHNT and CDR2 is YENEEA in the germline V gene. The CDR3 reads CASSPLADTQYF. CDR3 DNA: TGTGCCAGCAGCCCCTTGGCAGATACGCAGTATTTT.

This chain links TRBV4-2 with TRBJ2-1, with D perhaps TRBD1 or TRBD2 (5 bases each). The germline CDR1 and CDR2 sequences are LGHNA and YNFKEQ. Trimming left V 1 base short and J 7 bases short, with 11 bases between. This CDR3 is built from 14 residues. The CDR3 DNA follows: TGTGCCAGCAGCCAAGGGGGTGAGGGGAATGAGCAGTTCTTC. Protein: CASSQGGEGNEQFF.

The CDR3, as DNA: TGTGCCAGCAGTGAATCACAGGGCGTTGGTGAAAAACTGTTTTTT. It is translated as CASSESQGVGEKLFF. The gene calls are TRBV6-1 and TRBJ1-4, with D perhaps TRBD1 (6 bases). The germline V gene encodes CDR1 MNHNS and CDR2 SASEGT. CDR3 size: 15 residues. V lost 2 bases and J lost 7, with 14 bases in between.

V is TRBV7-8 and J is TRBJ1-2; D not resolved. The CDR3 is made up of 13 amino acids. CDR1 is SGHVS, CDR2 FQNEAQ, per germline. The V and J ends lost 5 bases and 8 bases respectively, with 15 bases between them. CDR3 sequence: CASSPRGFWGYTF. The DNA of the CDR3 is TGTGCCAGCAGCCCCCGGGGATTTTGGGGCTACACCTTC.

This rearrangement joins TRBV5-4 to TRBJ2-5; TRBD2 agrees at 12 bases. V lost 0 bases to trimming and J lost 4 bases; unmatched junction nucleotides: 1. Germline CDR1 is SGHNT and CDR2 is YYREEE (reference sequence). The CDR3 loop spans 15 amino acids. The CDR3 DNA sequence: TGTGCCAGCAGCTTGGCACTAGCGGGAGGAGAGACCCAGTACTTC. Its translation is CASSLALAGGETQYF.

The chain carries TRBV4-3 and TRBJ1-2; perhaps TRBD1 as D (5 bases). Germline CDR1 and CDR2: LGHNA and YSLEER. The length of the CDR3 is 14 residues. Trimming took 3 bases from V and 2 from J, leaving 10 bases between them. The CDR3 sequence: CASSQRGGNYGYTF. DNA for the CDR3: TGCGCCAGCAGCCAGAGGGGAGGGAACTATGGCTACACCTTC.

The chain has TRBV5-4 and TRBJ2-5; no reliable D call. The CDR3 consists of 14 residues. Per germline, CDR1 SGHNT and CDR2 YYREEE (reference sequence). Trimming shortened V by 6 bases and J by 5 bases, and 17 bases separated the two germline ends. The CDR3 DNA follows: TGTGCCAGCAAGGACCTAAGACTCGGGGAGACCCAGTACTTC. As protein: CASKDLRLGETQYF.

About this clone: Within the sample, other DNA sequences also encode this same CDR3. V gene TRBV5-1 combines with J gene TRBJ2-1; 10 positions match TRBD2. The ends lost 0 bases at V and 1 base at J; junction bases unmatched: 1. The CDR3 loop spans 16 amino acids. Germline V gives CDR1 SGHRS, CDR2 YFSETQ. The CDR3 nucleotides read TGCGCCAGCAGCTTGGAAGCGGGAGGGTCCTACAATGAGCAGTTCTTC. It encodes CASSLEAGGSYNEQFF.

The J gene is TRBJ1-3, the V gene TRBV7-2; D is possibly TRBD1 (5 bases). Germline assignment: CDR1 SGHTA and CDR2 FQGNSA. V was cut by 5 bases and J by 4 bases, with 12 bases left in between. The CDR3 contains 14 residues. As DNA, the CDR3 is TGTGCCAGCAGCCTCGGGACCACCGGAAACACCATATATTTT. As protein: CASSLGTTGNTIYF.

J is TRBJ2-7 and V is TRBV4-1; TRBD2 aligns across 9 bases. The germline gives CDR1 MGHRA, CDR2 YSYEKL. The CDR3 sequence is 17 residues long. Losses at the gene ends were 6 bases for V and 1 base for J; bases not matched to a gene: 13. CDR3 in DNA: TGCGCCAGCAGTCAAAAGGGGCTAGCGGGGATATCCTACGAGCAGTACTTC. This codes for CASSQKGLAGISYEQYF.

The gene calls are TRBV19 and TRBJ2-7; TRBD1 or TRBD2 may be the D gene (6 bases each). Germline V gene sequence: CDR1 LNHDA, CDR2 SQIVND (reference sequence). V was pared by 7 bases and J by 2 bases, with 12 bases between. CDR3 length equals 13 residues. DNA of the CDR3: TGTGCCAGTAATAGGAGGGGGACCTACGAGCAGTACTTC. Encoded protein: CASNRRGTYEQYF.

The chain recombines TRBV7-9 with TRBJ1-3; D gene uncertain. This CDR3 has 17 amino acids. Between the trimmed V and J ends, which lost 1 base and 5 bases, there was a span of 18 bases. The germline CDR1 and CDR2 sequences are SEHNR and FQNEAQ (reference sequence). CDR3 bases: TGTGCCAGCAGCTTAGACTTAATCGGCGGGAACAGAAACACCATATATTTT. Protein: CASSLDLIGGNRNTIYF.